The text below deals with one T cell receptor (beta chain). What it binds is not known. Sequencing was performed with immunoSEQ multiplex PCR; in TCRdb, only in-frame clones are kept and a portion is missing. The top ten hold approximately 0.61% of the sample, which has tens of thousands of clones, approximately 90% seen once. This specimen comes from a study of OX40 agonist ivuxolimab in advanced cancers. Findings and caveats of the study: On average, a greater number of expanded clones characterised CD8+ T cells relative to CD4+.

Per germline, CDR1 SGHRS and CDR2 YFSETQ. Deletions cut 0 bases from V and 4 bases from J, with 10 bases between. CDR3 length equals 14 residues. The sequence derives from an adult with an advanced solid tumor such as melanoma, head and neck, liver or kidney cancer. This chain joins TRBV5-1 and TRBJ2-5; D might be TRBD1 (6 bases). This sample comprised CD4+ or CD8+ T cells sorted from blood, obtained in a trial of the OX40 agonist ivuxolimab. CDR3 nucleotide sequence: TGCGCCAGCAGCTTGGGGACAGTTTTAGAGACCCAGTACTTC. It codes for CASSLGTVLETQYF.